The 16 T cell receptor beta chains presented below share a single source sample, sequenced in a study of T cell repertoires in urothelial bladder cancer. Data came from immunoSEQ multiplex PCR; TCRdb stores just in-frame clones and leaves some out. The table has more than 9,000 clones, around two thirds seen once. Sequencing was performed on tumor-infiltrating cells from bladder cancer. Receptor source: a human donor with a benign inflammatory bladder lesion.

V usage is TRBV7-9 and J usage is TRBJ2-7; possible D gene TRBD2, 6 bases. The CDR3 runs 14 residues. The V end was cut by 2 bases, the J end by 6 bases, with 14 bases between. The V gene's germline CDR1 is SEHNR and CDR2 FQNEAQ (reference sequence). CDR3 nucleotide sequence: TGTGCCAGCAGCTTAACCGGGGCCGGGGGCGAGCAGTACTTC. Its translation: CASSLTGAGGEQYF.

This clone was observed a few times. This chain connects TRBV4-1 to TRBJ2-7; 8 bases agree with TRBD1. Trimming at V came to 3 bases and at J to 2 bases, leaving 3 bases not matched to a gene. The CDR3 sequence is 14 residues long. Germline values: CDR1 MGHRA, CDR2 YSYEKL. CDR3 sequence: CASSHLDRAYEQYF. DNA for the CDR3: TGCGCCAGCAGCCACCTGGACAGGGCCTACGAGCAGTACTTC.

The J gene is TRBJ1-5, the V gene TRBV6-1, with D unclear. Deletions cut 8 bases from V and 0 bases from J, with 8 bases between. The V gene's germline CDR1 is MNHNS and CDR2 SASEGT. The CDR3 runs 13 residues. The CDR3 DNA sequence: TGTGCCAGCCGGGAAAGTAGCAATCAGCCCCAGCATTTT. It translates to CASRESSNQPQHF.

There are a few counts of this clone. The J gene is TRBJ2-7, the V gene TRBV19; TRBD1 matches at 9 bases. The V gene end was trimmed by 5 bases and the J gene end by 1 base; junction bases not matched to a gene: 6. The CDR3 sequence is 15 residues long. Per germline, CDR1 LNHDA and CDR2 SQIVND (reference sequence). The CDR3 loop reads CASSVAGTGSYEQYF. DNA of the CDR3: TGTGCCAGTAGTGTAGCCGGGACAGGGTCCTACGAGCAGTACTTC.

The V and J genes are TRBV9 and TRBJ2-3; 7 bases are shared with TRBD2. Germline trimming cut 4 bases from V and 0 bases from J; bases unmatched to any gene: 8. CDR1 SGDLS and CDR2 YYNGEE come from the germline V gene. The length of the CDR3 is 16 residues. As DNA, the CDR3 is TGTGCCAGCAGCCCGGGGACTATCACTAGCACAGATACGCAGTATTTT. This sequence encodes CASSPGTITSTDTQYF.

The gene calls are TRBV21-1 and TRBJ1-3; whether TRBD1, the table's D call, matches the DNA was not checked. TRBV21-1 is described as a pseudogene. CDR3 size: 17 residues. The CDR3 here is CASSRKGRASSGNTIYF. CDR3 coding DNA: TGTGCCAGCAGCAGGAAGGGCAGGGCGAGCTCTGGAAACACCATATATTTT.

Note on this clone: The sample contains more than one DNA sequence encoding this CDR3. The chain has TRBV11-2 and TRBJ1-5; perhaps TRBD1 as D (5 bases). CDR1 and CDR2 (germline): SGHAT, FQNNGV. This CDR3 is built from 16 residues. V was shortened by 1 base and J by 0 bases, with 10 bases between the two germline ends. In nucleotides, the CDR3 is TGTGCCAGCAGCTTAGCGGGGGTGGGTAGCAATCAGCCCCAGCATTTT. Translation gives CASSLAGVGSNQPQHF.

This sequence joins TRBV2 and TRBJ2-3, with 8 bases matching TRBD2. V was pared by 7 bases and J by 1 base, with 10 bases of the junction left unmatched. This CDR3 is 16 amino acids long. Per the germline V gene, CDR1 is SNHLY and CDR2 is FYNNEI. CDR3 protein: CASKVRGGRGTDTQYF. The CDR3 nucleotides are TGTGCCAGCAAAGTTCGGGGGGGCAGGGGCACAGATACGCAGTATTTT.

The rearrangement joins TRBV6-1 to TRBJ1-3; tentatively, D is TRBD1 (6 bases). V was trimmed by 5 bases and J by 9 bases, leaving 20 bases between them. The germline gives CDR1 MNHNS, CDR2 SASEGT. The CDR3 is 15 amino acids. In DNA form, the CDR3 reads TGTGCCAGCAGTTCTCAACACAGGGACCCGGGCACCATATATTTT. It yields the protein CASSSQHRDPGTIYF.

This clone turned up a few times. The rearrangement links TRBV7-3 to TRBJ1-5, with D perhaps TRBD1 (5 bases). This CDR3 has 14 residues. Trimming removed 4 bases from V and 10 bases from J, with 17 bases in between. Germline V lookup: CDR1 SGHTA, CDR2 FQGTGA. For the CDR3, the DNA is TGTGCCAGCAGCTCAGAGAGGGGCAGCAAACCCCAGCATTTT. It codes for CASSSERGSKPQHF. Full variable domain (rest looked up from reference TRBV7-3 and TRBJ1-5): GAGVSQTPSNKVTEKGKYVELRCDPISGHTALYWYRQSLGQGPEFLIYFQGTGAADDSGLPNDRFFAVRPEGSVSTLKIQRTERGDSAVYLCASSSERGSKPQHFGDGTRLSIL.

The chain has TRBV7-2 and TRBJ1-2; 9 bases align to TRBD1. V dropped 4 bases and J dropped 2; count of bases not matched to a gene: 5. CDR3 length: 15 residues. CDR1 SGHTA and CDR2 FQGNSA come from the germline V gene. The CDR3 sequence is CASSSRTGVNYGYTF. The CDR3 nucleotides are TGTGCCAGCAGCTCCAGGACAGGGGTCAACTATGGCTACACCTTC. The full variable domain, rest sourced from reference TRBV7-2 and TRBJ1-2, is GAGVSQSPSNKVTEKGKDVELRCDPISGHTALYWYRQSLGQGLEFLIYFQGNSAPDKSGLPSDRFSAERTGGSVSTLTIQRTQQEDSAVYLCASSSRTGVNYGYTFGSGTRLTVV.

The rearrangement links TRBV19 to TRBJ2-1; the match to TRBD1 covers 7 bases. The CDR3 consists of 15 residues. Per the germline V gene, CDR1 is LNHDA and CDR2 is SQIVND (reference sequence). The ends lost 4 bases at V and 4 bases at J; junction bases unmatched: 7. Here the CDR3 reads CASSTGTAQYNEQFF. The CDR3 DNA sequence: TGTGCCAGTAGTACCGGGACAGCGCAATACAATGAGCAGTTCTTC.

As DNA, the CDR3 is TGTGCCAGCAGCTTGTACATCGGGAATGAGCAGTTCTTC. It translates to CASSLYIGNEQFF. The V and J genes are TRBV11-1 and TRBJ2-1; the D is unclear. Germline CDR1 and CDR2: SGHAT and FQDESV (reference sequence). The CDR3 is 13 residues long. The V gene lost 3 bases and the J gene lost 7 bases, with 10 bases spanning the gap.

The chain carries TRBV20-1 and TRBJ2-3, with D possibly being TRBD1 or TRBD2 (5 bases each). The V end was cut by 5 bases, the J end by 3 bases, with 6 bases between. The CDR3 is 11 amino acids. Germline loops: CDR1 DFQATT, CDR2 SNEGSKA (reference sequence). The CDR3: CSAWGTDTQYF. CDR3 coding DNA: TGCAGTGCTTGGGGGACAGATACGCAGTATTTT.

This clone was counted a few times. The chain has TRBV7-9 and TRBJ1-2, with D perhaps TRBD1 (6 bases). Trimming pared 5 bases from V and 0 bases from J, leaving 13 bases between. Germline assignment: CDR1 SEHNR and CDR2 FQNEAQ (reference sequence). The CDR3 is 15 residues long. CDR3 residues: CASSSPDSPNYGYTF. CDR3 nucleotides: TGTGCCAGCAGCAGCCCGGACAGCCCTAACTATGGCTACACCTTC.

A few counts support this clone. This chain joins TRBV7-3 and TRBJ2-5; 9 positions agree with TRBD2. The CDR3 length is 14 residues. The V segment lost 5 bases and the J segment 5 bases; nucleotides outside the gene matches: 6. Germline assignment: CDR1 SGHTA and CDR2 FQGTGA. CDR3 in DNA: TGTGCCAGCAGCCCGGGACTAGCCGGGGAGACCCAGTACTTC. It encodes CASSPGLAGETQYF.